A selection of T cell receptor beta chains follows, all from one sample in a study of regulatory T cells in long-lasting Graves disease. TCRdb ran MiXCR on the multiplex PCR reads and lists one entry per CDR3 protein. The data contain roughly 520,000 distinct CDR3 sequences, around 12% of them seen just once; the ten biggest clones take up around 10%. The same data also contributed to another study, on T cells in Graves' hyperthyroidism and ophthalmopathy.

The sample consisted of peripheral blood mononuclear cells (PBMCs), taken at new diagnosis, from a patient treated with antithyroid drugs. The receptor set was obtained from a woman under 40 with Graves disease. Each CDR3 is given with its conserved first and last residue. A D gene is named only where the DNA matches it firmly. Clone size is not always given. Where it is, it says once, few, many or a class for expanded clones.

d_gene: .; j_gene: TRBJ2-3; abundance: few; v_gene: TRBV6-5; CDR3aa: CASSYSKRVSTDTQYF; CDR3nt: TGTGCCAGCAGTTACTCGAAAAGGGTTAGCACAGATACGCAGTATTTT
d_gene: .; j_gene: TRBJ2-7; abundance: few; v_gene: TRBV4-2; CDR3aa: CASSQDPAASYEQYF; CDR3nt: TGTGCCAGCAGCCAAGATCCGGCAGCATCCTACGAGCAGTACTTC
d_gene: TRBD2; j_gene: TRBJ2-3; abundance: .; v_gene: TRBV28; CDR3aa: CASSALAGFTDTQYF; CDR3nt: TGTGCCAGCAGTGCCTTAGCGGGATTCACAGATACGCAGTATTTT
d_gene: .; j_gene: TRBJ2-7; abundance: many; v_gene: TRBV28; CDR3aa: CASSFNSSYEQYF; CDR3nt: TGTGCCAGCAGTTTCAATAGCTCCTACGAGCAGTACTTC
d_gene: TRBD1; j_gene: TRBJ1-2; abundance: many; v_gene: TRBV20-1; CDR3aa: CSARQGVYGYTF; CDR3nt: TGCAGTGCTAGACAGGGGGTCTATGGCTACACCTTC
d_gene: .; j_gene: TRBJ1-2; abundance: few; v_gene: TRBV11-1; CDR3aa: CASSPSSAQNYGYTF; CDR3nt: TGCGCCAGCAGCCCCTCCTCAGCCCAAAACTATGGCTACACCTTC
d_gene: .; j_gene: TRBJ1-4; abundance: many; v_gene: TRBV28; CDR3aa: CASSKGRYEKLFF; CDR3nt: TGTGCCAGCAGTAAGGGCCGATATGAAAAACTGTTTTTT
d_gene: .; j_gene: TRBJ1-1; abundance: many; v_gene: TRBV24-1; CDR3aa: CATSPLGAVNEAFF; CDR3nt: TGTGCCACCAGTCCCCTCGGAGCTGTGAATGAAGCTTTCTTT
d_gene: TRBD1; j_gene: TRBJ1-2; abundance: .; v_gene: TRBV2; CDR3aa: CAGYRDSYYGYTF; CDR3nt: TGTGCCGGCTACAGGGACAGTTACTATGGCTACACCTTC
d_gene: .; j_gene: TRBJ1-5; abundance: .; v_gene: TRBV28; CDR3aa: CASQHRVLFWPQHF; CDR3nt: TGTGCCAGCCAGCACAGGGTGCTCTTTTGGCCCCAGCATTTT
d_gene: TRBD1; j_gene: TRBJ1-5; abundance: many; v_gene: TRBV27; CDR3aa: CASTRTGDQPQHF; CDR3nt: TGTGCCAGCACCCGGACAGGCGATCAGCCCCAGCATTTT
d_gene: TRBD2; j_gene: TRBJ2-1; abundance: many; v_gene: TRBV20-1; CDR3aa: CSARDYRGSGDEQFF; CDR3nt: TGCAGTGCTAGAGATTATCGCGGGAGCGGCGATGAGCAGTTCTTC
d_gene: .; j_gene: TRBJ1-1; abundance: many; v_gene: TRBV12-3/TRBV12-4; CDR3aa: CASSFPSTEAFF; CDR3nt: TGTGCCAGCAGTTTCCCTTCCACTGAAGCTTTCTTT
d_gene: TRBD2; j_gene: TRBJ2-1; abundance: many; v_gene: TRBV7-2; CDR3aa: CASSAREDNEQFF; CDR3nt: TGTGCCAGCAGCGCCCGGGAGGACAATGAGCAGTTCTTC
d_gene: .; j_gene: TRBJ2-5; abundance: .; v_gene: TRBV12-3/TRBV12-4; CDR3aa: CASKMMREETQYF; CDR3nt: TGTGCCAGCAAAATGATGAGAGAAGAGACCCAGTACTTC
d_gene: .; j_gene: TRBJ1-1; abundance: few; v_gene: TRBV5-1; CDR3aa: CASQRGGGTEAFF; CDR3nt: TGCGCCAGCCAACGGGGGGGTGGGACTGAAGCTTTCTTT
d_gene: .; j_gene: TRBJ2-4; abundance: many; v_gene: TRBV18; CDR3aa: CASSPVGENIQYF; CDR3nt: TGTGCCAGCTCACCGGTAGGGGAAAACATTCAGTACTTC
d_gene: TRBD2; j_gene: TRBJ2-5; abundance: many; v_gene: TRBV5-4; CDR3aa: CASSLLAGVRQETQYF; CDR3nt: TGTGCCAGCAGCTTATTAGCGGGAGTACGCCAAGAGACCCAGTACTTC
d_gene: TRBD1; j_gene: TRBJ1-5; abundance: many; v_gene: TRBV24-1; CDR3aa: CATSDNGDRNQPQHF; CDR3nt: TGTGCCACCAGTGATAACGGGGACAGGAACCAGCCCCAGCATTTT
d_gene: .; j_gene: TRBJ2-1; abundance: .; v_gene: TRBV2; CDR3aa: CASNAGLGPYNEQFF; CDR3nt: TGTGCCAGCAACGCGGGACTCGGCCCCTACAATGAGCAGTTCTTC
d_gene: .; j_gene: TRBJ2-5; abundance: .; v_gene: TRBV9; CDR3aa: CASSVEGSRRETQYF; CDR3nt: TGTGCCAGCAGCGTAGAGGGTAGCCGGCGAGAGACCCAGTACTTC